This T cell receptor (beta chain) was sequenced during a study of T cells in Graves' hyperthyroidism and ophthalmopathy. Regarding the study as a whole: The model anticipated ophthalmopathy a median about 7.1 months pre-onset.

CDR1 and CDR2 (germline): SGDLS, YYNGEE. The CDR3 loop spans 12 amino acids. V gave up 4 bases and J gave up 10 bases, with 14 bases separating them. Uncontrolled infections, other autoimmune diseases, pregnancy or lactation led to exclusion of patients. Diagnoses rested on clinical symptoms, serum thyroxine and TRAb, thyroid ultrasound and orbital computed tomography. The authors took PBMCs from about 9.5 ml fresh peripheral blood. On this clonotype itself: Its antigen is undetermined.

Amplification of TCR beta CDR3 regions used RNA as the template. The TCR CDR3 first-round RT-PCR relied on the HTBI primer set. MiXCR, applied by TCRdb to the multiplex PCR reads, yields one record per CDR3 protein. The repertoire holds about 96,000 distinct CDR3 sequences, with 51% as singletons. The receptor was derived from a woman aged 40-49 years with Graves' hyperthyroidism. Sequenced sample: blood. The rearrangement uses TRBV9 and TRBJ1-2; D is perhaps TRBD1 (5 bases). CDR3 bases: TGTGCCAGCAGCTCCCAGGGCTTCGACTACACCTTC. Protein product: CASSSQGFDYTF.